This entry describes one T cell receptor (beta chain). The assay was run at deep level. TCRdb's table, derived via immunoSEQ multiplex PCR, lists solely in-frame clones and lacks some. The sample lists over a million clones, roughly 96% seen once, with about 1% in the top ten. The data stem from a study of shared clonotypes between healthy human individuals. The sequencing input was naive CD4+ T cells sorted from blood. The subset is: CD45RA+ positively selected. The TCR was taken from a man aged 25-40 years in good health.

CDR3 protein: CASSPAGTRGEQFF. CDR3 in DNA: TGTGCCAGCAGCCCAGCAGGGACTAGAGGTGAGCAGTTCTTC. The V call is TRBV9, the J call TRBJ2-1; 8 nucleotides agree with TRBD2. The CDR3 runs 14 residues. V gave up 4 bases and J gave up 9 bases; unmatched junction bases: 9. CDR1 SGDLS and CDR2 YYNGEE come from the germline V gene.